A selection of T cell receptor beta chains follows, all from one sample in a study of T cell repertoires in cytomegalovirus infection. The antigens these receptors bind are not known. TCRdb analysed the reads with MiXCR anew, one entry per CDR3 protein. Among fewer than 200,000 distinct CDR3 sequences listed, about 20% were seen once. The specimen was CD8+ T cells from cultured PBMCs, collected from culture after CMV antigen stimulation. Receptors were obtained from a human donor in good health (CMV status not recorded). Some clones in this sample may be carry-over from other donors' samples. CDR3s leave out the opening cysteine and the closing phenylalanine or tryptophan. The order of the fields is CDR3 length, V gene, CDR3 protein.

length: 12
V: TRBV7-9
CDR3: ASSSWTANLEQF

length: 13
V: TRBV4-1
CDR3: ASSQVVGSNYGYT

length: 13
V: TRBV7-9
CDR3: ASSLVAGGIGEQY

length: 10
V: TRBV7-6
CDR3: ASSLAGTEQY

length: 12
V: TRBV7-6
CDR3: ASSLTAQNTEAF

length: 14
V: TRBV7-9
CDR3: ASSLRMADRAYEQY

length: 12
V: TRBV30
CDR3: AWSVGQGASEQF

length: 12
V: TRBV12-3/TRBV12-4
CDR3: ASSPRFSQETQY

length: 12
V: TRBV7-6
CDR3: ASSQRTGVGEQF

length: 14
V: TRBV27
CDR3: ASSSSRGDTSYEQY

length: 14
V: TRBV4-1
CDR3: ASSQDGQGGYQPQH

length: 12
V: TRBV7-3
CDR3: ASTSGGAEDTQY

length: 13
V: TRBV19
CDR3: ASIKEGGMNQPQH

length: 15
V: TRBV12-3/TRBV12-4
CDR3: ASSGPGGPASPYGYT

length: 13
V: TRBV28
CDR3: ASSFETGSNYGYT

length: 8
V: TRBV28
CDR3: ASRRAGYT

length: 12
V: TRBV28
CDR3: ASSPASGWVTAF

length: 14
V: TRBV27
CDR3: ASSLDRGAYTGELF

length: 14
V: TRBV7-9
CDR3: ASSLGGRGGNQPQH

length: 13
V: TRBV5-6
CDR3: ASSLEPGQGTEAF

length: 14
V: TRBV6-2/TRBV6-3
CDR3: ASSYSKWDTGNTIY

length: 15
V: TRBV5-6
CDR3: ASSFPGQGARLYGYT

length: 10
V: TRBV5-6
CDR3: ASSLVPAGEY

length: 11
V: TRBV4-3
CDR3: ASSQDSRAEAF

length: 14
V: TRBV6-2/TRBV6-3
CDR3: ASSPGRTFSGNTIY

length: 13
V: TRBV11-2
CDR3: ASTREGGHTDTQY

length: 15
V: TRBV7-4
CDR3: ASTLPGQGAVYYGYT

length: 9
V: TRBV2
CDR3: AIQPRYEQY

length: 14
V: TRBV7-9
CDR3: ASSLSGQGSTNEQF

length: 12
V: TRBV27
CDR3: ASSLVRQGDTQY

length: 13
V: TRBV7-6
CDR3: ASGYARQVEGEQF

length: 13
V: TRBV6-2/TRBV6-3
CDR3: ASSTGQGGYNEQF

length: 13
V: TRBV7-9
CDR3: ASSSRGTETDTQY

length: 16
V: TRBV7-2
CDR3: ASSFSTGRDSYYNEQF

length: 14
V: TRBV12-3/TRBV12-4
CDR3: ASSLRTGRGTDTQY

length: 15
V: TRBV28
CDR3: ASSLPTSGGFSYEQY

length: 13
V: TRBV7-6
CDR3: ACSPRTGRTYEQY

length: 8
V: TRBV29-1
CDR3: SVEDGEQY

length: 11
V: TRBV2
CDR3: ASLSGHFYGYT

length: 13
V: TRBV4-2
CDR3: ASSQLSTGGSEQY

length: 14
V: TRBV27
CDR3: ASRLTGVYDTYEQY

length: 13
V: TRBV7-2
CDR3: ASSSWTGTNEKLF

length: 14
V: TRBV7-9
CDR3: ASSLPPTGGSYEQY

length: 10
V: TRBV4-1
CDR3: ASSTGSGEQY

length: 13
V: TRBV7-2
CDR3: ASSLELGAYNEQF

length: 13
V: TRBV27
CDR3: ASRDRTGPAYEQY

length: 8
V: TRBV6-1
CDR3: ASNFRRAF

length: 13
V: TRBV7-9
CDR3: ASSPPTWEIKTQY

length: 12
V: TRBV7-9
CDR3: ASSLSDRAYEQY

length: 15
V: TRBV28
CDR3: ASNFATSGTSVETQY

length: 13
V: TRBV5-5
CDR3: ASSLGQGASQPQH

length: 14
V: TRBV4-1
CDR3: ASSQMPGQGHYEQY

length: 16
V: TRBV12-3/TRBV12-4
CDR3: ANRTRRTVPSGANVLT